The 24 T cell receptor beta chains listed next were all sequenced from one sample in a study of Graves' ophthalmopathy and Graves' hyperthyroidism. Amplification of the TCR beta CDR3 regions used RNA transcripts (as template). After a first-round RT-PCR with HTBI primers, a second-round multiplex PCR was run. MiXCR was run by TCRdb on the multiplex PCR reads, yielding one entry per CDR3 protein. Here the sample spans hundreds of thousands of distinct CDR3 sequences, about 41% being singletons. The source material was peripheral blood. All receptors come from an adult man with Graves' ophthalmopathy.

This clonotype was picked up many times. This chain uses TRBV7-2 with TRBJ1-2; the match to TRBD1 covers 10 bases. The V gene end was trimmed by 5 bases and the J gene end by 4 bases; junction bases not matched to a gene: 4. Per germline, CDR1 SGHTA and CDR2 FQGNSA. The CDR3 covers 14 residues. CDR3 sequence (DNA): TGTGCCAGCAGCCCGGGACAGGGGTTCTATGGCTACACCTTC. Protein product: CASSPGQGFYGYTF.

The chain carries TRBV25-1 and TRBJ1-2, with 7 bases identical to TRBD1. Trimming took 4 bases from V and 7 from J; bases not matched to a gene: 6. The CDR3 consists of 13 residues. The germline V gene has CDR1 MGHDK and CDR2 SYGVNS. CDR3 sequence reads: CASSGQGLTGYTF. The CDR3 nucleotides read TGTGCCAGCAGTGGACAGGGTTTAACTGGCTACACCTTC.

This clonotype was counted a single time. This chain connects TRBV15 to TRBJ1-3, with D possibly being TRBD1 (6 bases). Per germline, CDR1 LNHNV and CDR2 YYDKDF (reference sequence). Trimming removed 5 bases from V and 4 bases from J, with 12 bases in between. This CDR3 contains 14 residues. In nucleotides, the CDR3 is TGTGCCACCAGCTCCCTCGGGGGCGGAAACACCATATATTTT. Translation: CATSSLGGGNTIYF.

The rearrangement uses TRBV11-1 and TRBJ2-1, with 12 bases identical to TRBD2. Germline trimming cut 5 bases from V and 4 bases from J; bases unmatched to any gene: 6. The CDR3 consists of 16 residues. Germline V gene data show CDR1 as SGHAT and CDR2 as FQDESV (reference sequence). This chain's CDR3 is CASSTRLAGVYNEQFF. CDR3 coding DNA: TGTGCCAGCAGCACACGACTAGCGGGAGTGTACAATGAGCAGTTCTTC.

The J gene is TRBJ1-1, the V gene TRBV5-5; D not certain. The CDR3 has 13 amino acids. Per the germline V gene, CDR1 is SGHKS and CDR2 is YYEKEE (reference sequence). Trimming took off 2 bases at V and 3 bases at J, with 8 bases between the two ends. The CDR3 loop is CASSFYFDTEAFF. The CDR3 DNA follows: TGTGCCAGCAGCTTTTATTTTGACACTGAAGCTTTCTTT.

The gene calls are TRBV5-1 and TRBJ2-2, with 12 nucleotides matching TRBD1. V gave up 1 base and J gave up 6 bases; unmatched junction bases: 7. CDR1 and CDR2 from the germline V gene are SGHRS and YFSETQ. CDR3 size: 17 residues. The CDR3 sequence is CASSLLGQGAYAGELFF. Written as DNA, the CDR3 is TGCGCCAGCAGCTTGTTGGGACAGGGGGCTTACGCCGGGGAGCTGTTTTTT.

This clonotype was seen repeatedly, ten times or more. The chain has TRBV5-1 and TRBJ1-4; D remains ambiguous. The germline V gene encodes CDR1 SGHRS and CDR2 YFSETQ. This CDR3 comprises 15 residues. V was pared by 4 bases and J by 0 bases, with 10 bases between. The CDR3 sequence is CASSPLAATNEKLFF. The DNA for the CDR3 is TGCGCCAGCAGCCCCCTAGCTGCAACTAATGAAAAACTGTTTTTT.

Notes on this clonotype: A much larger clone differs from this one at a single base, so this may be a read error. The rearrangement links TRBV7-8 to TRBJ1-4, with unresolved D. CDR1 and CDR2 (germline): SGHVS, FQNEAQ. V lost 5 bases to trimming and J lost 8 bases, with 12 bases between them. There are 13 residues in the CDR3. The chain's CDR3 is CASSPRLREKLFF. In DNA, the CDR3 is TGTGCCAGCAGCCCCCGACTTCGGGAAAAACTGTTTTTT.

The V and J genes are TRBV19 and TRBJ1-6; D is possibly TRBD1 (5 bases). V shed 6 bases and J shed 8 bases, with 14 bases lying between them. The germline CDR1 and CDR2 sequences are LNHDA and SQIVND (reference sequence). There are 14 residues in the CDR3. CDR3 loop: CASSRGGGHSPLHF. CDR3 nucleotides: TGTGCCAGTAGCCGTGGGGGGGGTCATTCACCCCTCCACTTT.

J is TRBJ2-5 and V is TRBV7-4, with D perhaps matching TRBD1 (6 bases). CDR1 SGHVT and CDR2 SQSDAQ come from the germline V gene. Trimming removed 6 bases from V and 1 base from J, with 12 bases in between. The CDR3 consists of 14 residues. The DNA for the CDR3 is TGTGCCAGCAGTTCGGACAGTTTCCAAGAGACCCAGTACTTC. This translates into CASSSDSFQETQYF.

For this clonotype: The final CDR3 position lacks the conserved phenylalanine or tryptophan, pointing to a likely read error. The limits of the CDR3 on the DNA are not certain, so only TCRdb's listed CDR3 is given. J is TRBJ1-4 and V is TRBV29-1; no DNA check was done on the table's D call, TRBD1. Looked up from germline, CDR1 is SQVTM and CDR2 is ANQGSEA. The CDR3 has 9 amino acids, counting both end residues. The CDR3 sequence is CSAREKANY.

The chain has TRBV15 and TRBJ2-6; maybe TRBD1 (5 bases). The CDR3 totals 17 residues. The germline V gene has CDR1 LNHNV and CDR2 YYDKDF (reference sequence). Trimming shortened V by 10 bases and J by 0 bases, and 19 bases separated the two germline ends. The CDR3 protein is CASSYLHGASGANVLTF. The CDR3 bases are TGTGCCAGCAGTTACCTACATGGGGCCTCTGGGGCCAACGTCCTGACTTTC.

As concerns this clonotype: This may be a read error, as it is one base from a much larger clone. J is TRBJ1-1 and V is TRBV7-9, with D perhaps TRBD1 (6 bases). Germline V lookup: CDR1 SEHNR, CDR2 FQNEAQ (reference sequence). This CDR3 contains 14 residues. CDR3 protein: CASSLLSGDTETFF. The CDR3 DNA follows: TGCGCCAGCAGCTTGCTCTCAGGGGACACTGAAACTTTCTTT.

The table lists this clonotype with many counts. The chain recombines TRBV7-8 with TRBJ1-2, with 7 bases matching TRBD1. Germline-derived CDR1 and CDR2 are SGHVS and FQNEAQ. This CDR3 has 14 residues. Trimming took 4 bases from V and 2 from J; bases not matched to a gene: 4. For the CDR3, the DNA is TGTGCCAGCAGCTCCAAACAGGGGAACTATGGCTACACCTTC. Encoded protein: CASSSKQGNYGYTF.

V usage is TRBV10-3 and J usage is TRBJ1-1; tentative D call: TRBD1 (5 bases). From germline, CDR1 is ENHRY and CDR2 SYGVKD. The CDR3 covers 16 residues. V lost 7 bases and J lost 4, with 22 bases in between. This CDR3 is CAIKGSGTGVVTEAFF. DNA for the CDR3: TGTGCCATCAAAGGTAGCGGGACGGGCGTCGTCACTGAAGCTTTCTTT.

This clonotype was detected ten times or more. This chain connects TRBV4-2 to TRBJ2-2; 9 positions match TRBD1. Germline CDR1 and CDR2: LGHNA and YNFKEQ. The J segment lost 4 bases and the V segment lost 0 bases, leaving 3 bases of the junction unmatched. The CDR3 consists of 16 residues. The CDR3 protein is CASSQERDRATGELFF. The CDR3 DNA follows: TGTGCCAGCAGCCAAGAAAGGGACAGGGCCACCGGGGAGCTGTTTTTT.

The sample holds a few counts of this clonotype. V and J are TRBV19 and TRBJ1-5, with D tentatively TRBD1 (5 bases). The CDR3 extends over 17 amino acids. V lost 1 base, J lost 5 bases, and 18 bases lay in between. Germline assignment: CDR1 LNHDA and CDR2 SQIVND (reference sequence). CDR3 residues: CASSIVGQPWEYQPQHF. The CDR3 DNA reads as TGTGCCAGTAGTATAGTCGGACAACCTTGGGAGTATCAGCCCCAGCATTTT. Full variable domain (missing parts from reference TRBV19 and TRBJ1-5): DGGITQSPKYLFRKEGQNVTLSCEQNLNHDAMYWYRQDPGQGLRLIYYSQIVNDFQKGDIAEGYSVSREKKESFPLTVTSAQKNPTAFYLCASSIVGQPWEYQPQHFGDGTRLSIL.

This chain joins TRBV5-5 and TRBJ2-7; D may be TRBD1 (7 bases). CDR1 and CDR2 (germline): SGHKS, YYEKEE (reference sequence). Trimming cost V 4 bases and J 0 bases, with 17 bases left between them. The CDR3 runs 16 residues. CDR3 sequence reads: CASSLGAGTVSYEQYF. The CDR3 bases are TGTGCCAGCAGCCTGGGCGCGGGGACAGTCTCCTACGAGCAGTACTTC.

On this clonotype itself: This clone may be a read error of a much larger clone one base away. This sequence joins TRBV5-1 and TRBJ1-1; D remains ambiguous. V was clipped by 0 bases and J by 0 bases, with 9 bases between them. This CDR3 region has 15 residues. Per the germline V gene, CDR1 is SGHRS and CDR2 is YFSETQ. The DNA for the CDR3 is TGCGCCAGCAGCTTGGCCGAGATCATGAACACTGAAGCTTTCTTT. Translation: CASSLAEIMNTEAFF.

Details on this clonotype: A much larger clone lies a single base off, so this may be a read error. This chain joins TRBV10-3 and TRBJ1-6; D uncertain. Germline CDR1 ENHRY, CDR2 SYGVKD. V lost 3 bases and J 10 bases, leaving 13 bases between the germline ends. The length of the CDR3 is 14 residues. The CDR3 DNA sequence: TGTGCCATCAGTGACGGGGTCGGGAACTCACCCCTCCACTTT. Protein product: CAISDGVGNSPLHF.

This clonotype was counted between two and nine times. J is TRBJ2-7 and V is TRBV12-3 or TRBV12-4, with TRBD1 as a possible D gene (6 bases). V was trimmed by 6 bases and J by 6 bases, leaving 21 bases between them. The CDR3 is 15 residues long. This chain's CDR3 is CASSDAPIQGGEQYF. The CDR3 DNA follows: TGTGCCAGCAGCGATGCCCCAATACAGGGTGGCGAGCAGTACTTC.

As for this clonotype: Possible read error: a much larger clone is one base away. V gene TRBV6-1 combines with J gene TRBJ1-5, with D uncertain. The CDR3 spans 11 residues. Germline V gene lookup returns CDR1 MNHNS and CDR2 SASEGT. Deletions cut 8 bases from V and 7 bases from J, with 9 bases between. The CDR3 protein is CASGGLQPQHF. In DNA, the CDR3 is TGTGCCAGCGGTGGATTACAGCCCCAGCATTTT.

The CDR3 nucleotides are TGTGCCACCAGTGATTACACACTTAAGGAGCAGTTCTTC. Residues: CATSDYTLKEQFF. V gene TRBV24-1 combines with J gene TRBJ2-5; D not resolved. The DNA end is a closer match to TRBJ2-1, so the J assignment may be wrong. The germline gives CDR1 KGHDR, CDR2 SFDVKD. CDR3 size: 13 residues.

A word on this clonotype: At one end the junction does not follow the germline gene, possibly because of a read error. For the CDR3, the DNA is TGTACCAGCAGAGATCCCGACACTAACTATGGCTACACCTTC. Encoded protein: CTSRDPDTNYGYTF. The chain employs TRBV25-1 and TRBJ1-2; D is undetermined. There are 14 residues in the CDR3. Germline V gives CDR1 MGHDK, CDR2 SYGVNS.